This TCR beta chain emerged from a study of control samples from healthy donors and cancer patients. Assay used: immunoSEQ multiplex PCR; TCRdb lists only in-frame clones, some missing. Of about 75,000 clones listed, 94% are singletons. V trimming: 6 bases; J trimming: 5 bases; junction bases outside the gene matches: 12. CDR3 length: 16 amino acids. Germline lookup yields CDR1 MNHEY and CDR2 SMNVEV (reference sequence). The chain has TRBV27 and TRBJ1-1; TRBD1 aligns across 10 bases. The source of this sequence is a woman aged 35 to 49 in good health. Sequencing used blood. CDR3 in DNA: TGTGCCAGCAGGCCCGCCTCCGGGACAGGGGCTACTGAAGCTTTCTTT. Protein product: CASRPASGTGATEAFF.